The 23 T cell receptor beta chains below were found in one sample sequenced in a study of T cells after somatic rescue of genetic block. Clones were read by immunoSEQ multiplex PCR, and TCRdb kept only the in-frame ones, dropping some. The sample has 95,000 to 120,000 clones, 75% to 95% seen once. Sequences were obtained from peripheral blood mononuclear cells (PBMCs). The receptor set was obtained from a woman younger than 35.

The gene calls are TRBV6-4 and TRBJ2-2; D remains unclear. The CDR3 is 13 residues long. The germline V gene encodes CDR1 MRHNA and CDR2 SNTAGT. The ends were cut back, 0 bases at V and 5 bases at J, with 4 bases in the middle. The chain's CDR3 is CASSDSPTGELFF. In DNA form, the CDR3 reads TGTGCCAGCAGTGACTCACCGACCGGGGAGCTGTTTTTT.

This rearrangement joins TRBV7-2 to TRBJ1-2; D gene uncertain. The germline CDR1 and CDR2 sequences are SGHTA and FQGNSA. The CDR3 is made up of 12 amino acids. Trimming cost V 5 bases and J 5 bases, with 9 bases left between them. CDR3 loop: CASSRSSYGYTF. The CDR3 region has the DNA TGTGCCAGCAGCCGCTCCTCGTATGGCTACACCTTC.

The CDR3 nucleotides are TGTGCCAGCAGTTTTATGTTGAACACTGAAGCTTTCTTT. It translates to CASSFMLNTEAFF. The genes are TRBV27 and TRBJ1-1; D gene uncertain. The CDR3 has 13 amino acids. V dropped 3 bases and J dropped 0 bases, with 5 bases sitting between them. CDR1 and CDR2 (germline): MNHEY, SMNVEV (reference sequence).

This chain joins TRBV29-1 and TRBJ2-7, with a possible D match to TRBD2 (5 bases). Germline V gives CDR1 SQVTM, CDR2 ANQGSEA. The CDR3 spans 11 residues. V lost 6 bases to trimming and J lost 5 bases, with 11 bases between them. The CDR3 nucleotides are TGCAGCGTGGAGGTCCGGGACGAGCAGTACTTC. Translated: CSVEVRDEQYF.

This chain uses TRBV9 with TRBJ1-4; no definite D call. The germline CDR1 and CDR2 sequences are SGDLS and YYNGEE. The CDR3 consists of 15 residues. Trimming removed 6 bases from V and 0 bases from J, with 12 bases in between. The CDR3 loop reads CASNSWGATNEKLFF. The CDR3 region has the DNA TGTGCCAGCAATTCGTGGGGAGCAACTAATGAAAAACTGTTTTTT.

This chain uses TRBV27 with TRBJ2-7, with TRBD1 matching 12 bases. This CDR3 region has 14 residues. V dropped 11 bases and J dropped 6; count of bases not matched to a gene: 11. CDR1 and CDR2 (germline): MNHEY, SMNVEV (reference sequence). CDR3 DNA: TGTGCCGCCAGGGACAGGGGGCAAAAGGGCGAGCAGTACTTC. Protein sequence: CAARDRGQKGEQYF.

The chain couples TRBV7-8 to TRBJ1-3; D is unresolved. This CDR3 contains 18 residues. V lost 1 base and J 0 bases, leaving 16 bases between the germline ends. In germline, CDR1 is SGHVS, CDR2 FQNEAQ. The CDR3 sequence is CASSLEGRPTSSGNTIYF. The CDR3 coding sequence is TGTGCCAGCAGCTTAGAAGGCCGACCAACCAGCTCTGGAAACACCATATATTTT.

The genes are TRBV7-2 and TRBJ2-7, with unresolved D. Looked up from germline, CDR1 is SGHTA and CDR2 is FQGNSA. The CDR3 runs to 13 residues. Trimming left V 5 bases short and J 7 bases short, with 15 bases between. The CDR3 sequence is CASSPTGLWEQYF. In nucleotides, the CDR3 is TGTGCCAGCAGCCCCACCGGCCTGTGGGAGCAGTACTTC.

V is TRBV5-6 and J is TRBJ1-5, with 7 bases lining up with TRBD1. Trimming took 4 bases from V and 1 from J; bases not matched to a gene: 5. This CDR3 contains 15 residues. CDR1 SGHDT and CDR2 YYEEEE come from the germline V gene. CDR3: CASSLTGMSNQPQHF. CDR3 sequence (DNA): TGTGCCAGCAGCCTGACAGGGATGAGCAATCAGCCCCAGCATTTT. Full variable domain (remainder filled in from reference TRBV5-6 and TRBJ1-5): DAGVTQSPTHLIKTRGQQVTLRCSPKSGHDTVSWYQQALGQGPQFIFQYYEEEERQRGNFPDRFSGHQFPNYSSELNVNALLLGDSALYLCASSLTGMSNQPQHFGDGTRLSIL.

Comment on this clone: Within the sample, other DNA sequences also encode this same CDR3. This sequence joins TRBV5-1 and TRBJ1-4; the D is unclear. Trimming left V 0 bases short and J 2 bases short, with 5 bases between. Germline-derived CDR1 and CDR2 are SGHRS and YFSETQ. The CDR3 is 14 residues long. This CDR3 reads CASSLDSTNEKLFF. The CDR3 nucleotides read TGCGCCAGCAGCTTGGACAGTACTAATGAAAAACTGTTTTTT.

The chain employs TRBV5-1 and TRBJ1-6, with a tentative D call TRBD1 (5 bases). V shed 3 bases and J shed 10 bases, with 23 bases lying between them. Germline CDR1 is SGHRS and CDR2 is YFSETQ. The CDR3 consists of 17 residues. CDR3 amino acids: CASSSTTGPGVGSPLHF. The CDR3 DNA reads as TGCGCCAGCAGCTCTACCACGGGACCGGGGGTGGGCTCACCCCTCCACTTT. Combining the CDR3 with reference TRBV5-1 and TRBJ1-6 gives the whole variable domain KAGVTQTPRYLIKTRGQQVTLSCSPISGHRSVSWYQQTPGQGLQFLFEYFSETQRNKGNFPGRFSGRQFSNSRSEMNVSTLELGDSALYLCASSSTTGPGVGSPLHFGNGTRLTVT.

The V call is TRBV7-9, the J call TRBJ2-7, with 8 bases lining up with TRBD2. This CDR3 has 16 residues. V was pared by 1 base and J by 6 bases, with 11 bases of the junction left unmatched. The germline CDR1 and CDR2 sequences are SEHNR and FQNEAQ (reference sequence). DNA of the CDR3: TGTGCCAGCAGCTTAGATAGCGGGGAGCTGGGGTCCGAGCAGTACTTC. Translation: CASSLDSGELGSEQYF.

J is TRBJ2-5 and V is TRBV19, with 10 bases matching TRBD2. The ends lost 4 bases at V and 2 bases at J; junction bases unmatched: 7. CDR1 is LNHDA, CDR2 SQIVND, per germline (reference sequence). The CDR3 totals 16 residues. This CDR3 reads CASSRRTSGIQETQYF. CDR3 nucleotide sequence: TGTGCCAGTAGTAGGCGTACTAGCGGGATTCAAGAGACCCAGTACTTC.

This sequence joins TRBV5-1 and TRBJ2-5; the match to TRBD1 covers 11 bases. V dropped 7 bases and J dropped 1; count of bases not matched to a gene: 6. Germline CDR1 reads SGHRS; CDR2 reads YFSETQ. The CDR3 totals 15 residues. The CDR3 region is CASSRGTGGQETQYF. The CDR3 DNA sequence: TGCGCCAGCTCGAGAGGGACAGGGGGCCAAGAGACCCAGTACTTC.

CDR3 sequence: CAISPGHFYGYTF. CDR3 nucleotides: TGTGCCATCAGCCCGGGACATTTCTATGGCTACACCTTC. The chain carries TRBV10-3 and TRBJ1-2; D perhaps matches TRBD1 (6 bases). Trimming left V 6 bases short and J 4 bases short, with 12 bases between. Per germline, CDR1 ENHRY and CDR2 SYGVKD. CDR3 length: 13 residues.

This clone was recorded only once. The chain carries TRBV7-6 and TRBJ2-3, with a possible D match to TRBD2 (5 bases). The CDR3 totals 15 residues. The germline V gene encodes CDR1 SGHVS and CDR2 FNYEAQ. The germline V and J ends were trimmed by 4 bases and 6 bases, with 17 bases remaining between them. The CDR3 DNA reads TGTGCCAGCAGCTCTCGGACTCTTGCGTCGGATACGCAGTATTTT. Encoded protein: CASSSRTLASDTQYF.

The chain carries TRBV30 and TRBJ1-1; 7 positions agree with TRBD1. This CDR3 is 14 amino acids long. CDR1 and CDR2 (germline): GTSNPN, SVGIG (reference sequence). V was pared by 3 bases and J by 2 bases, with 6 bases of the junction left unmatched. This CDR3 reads CAWRDRGPNTEAFF. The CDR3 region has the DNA TGTGCCTGGAGGGATAGGGGGCCTAACACTGAAGCTTTCTTT.

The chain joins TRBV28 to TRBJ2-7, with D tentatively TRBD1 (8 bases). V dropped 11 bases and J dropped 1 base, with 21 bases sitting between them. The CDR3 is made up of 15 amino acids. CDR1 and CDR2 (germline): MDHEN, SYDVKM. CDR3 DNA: TGTGCCTCGAAGGGAGGGGGGACAGGATCCTACGAGCAGTACTTC. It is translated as CASKGGGTGSYEQYF.

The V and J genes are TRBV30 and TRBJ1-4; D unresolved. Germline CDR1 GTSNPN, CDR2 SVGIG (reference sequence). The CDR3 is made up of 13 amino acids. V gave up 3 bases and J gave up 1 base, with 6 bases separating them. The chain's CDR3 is CAWRAGTNEKLFF. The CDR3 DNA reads TGTGCCTGGAGGGCGGGAACTAATGAAAAACTGTTTTTT.

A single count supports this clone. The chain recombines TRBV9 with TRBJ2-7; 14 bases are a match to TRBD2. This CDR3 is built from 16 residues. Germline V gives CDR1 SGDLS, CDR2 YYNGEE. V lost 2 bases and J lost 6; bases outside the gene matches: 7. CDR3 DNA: TGTGCCAGCAGCGTCGGGACTAGCGGGGGCCGGGCCGAGCAGTACTTC. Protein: CASSVGTSGGRAEQYF.

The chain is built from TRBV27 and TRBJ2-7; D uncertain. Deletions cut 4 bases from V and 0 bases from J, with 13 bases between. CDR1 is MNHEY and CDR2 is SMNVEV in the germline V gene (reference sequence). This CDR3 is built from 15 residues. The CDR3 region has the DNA TGTGCCAGCAGTTCTGTGCAGGCATCCTCCTACGAGCAGTACTTC. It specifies CASSSVQASSYEQYF.

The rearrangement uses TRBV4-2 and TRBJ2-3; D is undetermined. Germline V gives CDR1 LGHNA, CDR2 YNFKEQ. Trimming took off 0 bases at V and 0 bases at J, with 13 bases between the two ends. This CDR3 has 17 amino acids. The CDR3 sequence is CASSQEGSITSTDTQYF. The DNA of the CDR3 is TGTGCCAGCAGCCAAGAAGGTAGCATTACTAGCACAGATACGCAGTATTTT.

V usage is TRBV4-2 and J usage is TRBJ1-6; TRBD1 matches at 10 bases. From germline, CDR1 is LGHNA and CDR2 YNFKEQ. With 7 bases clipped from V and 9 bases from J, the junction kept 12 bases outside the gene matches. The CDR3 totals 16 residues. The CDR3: CASTSGPGQGSSPLHF. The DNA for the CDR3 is TGTGCCAGCACCTCCGGTCCGGGACAGGGGTCTTCACCCCTCCACTTT.